This is a list of T cell receptor beta chains from one sample in a study of breast tumors, draining lymph nodes, adjacent tissues. TCRdb used MiXCR to reprocess the multiplex PCR reads, holding one entry per CDR3 protein. The data show approximately 130,000 distinct CDR3 sequences, under 25% seen once. The specimen was axillary lymph node tissue. Source of these receptors: a female donor with breast cancer. Some clones in this sample may be carry-over from other donors' samples. Each CDR3 is given with its conserved first and last residue. The order of the fields is clone size, D gene, J gene, V gene, CDR3 protein, CDR3 DNA. A D gene is named only where the DNA matches it firmly. Clone size, where shown, is once, few, many, or a class for clones that have expanded.

. . TRBJ2-5 TRBV30 CAWRPPPRRVRETQYF TGTGCCTGGAGGCCACCCCCGCGGAGGGTTAGGGAGACCCAGTACTTC
few TRBD1 TRBJ2-1 TRBV28 CASSLQGAGEQFF TGTGCCAGCAGTTTACAGGGGGCCGGTGAGCAGTTCTTC
. TRBD2 TRBJ2-1 TRBV20-1 CSARIGRARNEQFF TGCAGTGCTAGAATCGGGAGGGCCAGAAATGAGCAGTTCTTC
many TRBD1 TRBJ2-1 TRBV29-1 CSVADRANEQFF TGCAGCGTTGCGGACAGGGCCAATGAGCAGTTCTTC
. . TRBJ2-2 TRBV2 CASSRTGELLF TGTGCCAGCAGTCGCACCGGGGAGCTGCTTTTT
many TRBD1 TRBJ2-7 TRBV19 CASARTTGAKNYEQYF TGTGCCAGTGCCCGAACCACAGGGGCGAAAAACTACGAGCAGTACTTC
. . TRBJ2-1 TRBV28 CASSLWDTRSEQFF TGTGCCAGCAGTTTATGGGACACTAGAAGTGAGCAGTTCTTC
many . TRBJ1-6 TRBV6-1 CASSDRGNSPLHF TGTGCCAGCAGTGACAGGGGAAATTCACCCCTCCACTTT
few TRBD2 TRBJ2-3 TRBV5-7 CASSGELAGVGTDTQYF TGTGCCAGCAGCGGTGAACTAGCGGGAGTGGGCACAGATACGCAGTATTTT
many TRBD1 TRBJ1-5 TRBV6-1 CASSASGQGVQPQHF TGTGCCAGCAGTGCCTCCGGACAGGGGGTCCAGCCCCAGCATTTT